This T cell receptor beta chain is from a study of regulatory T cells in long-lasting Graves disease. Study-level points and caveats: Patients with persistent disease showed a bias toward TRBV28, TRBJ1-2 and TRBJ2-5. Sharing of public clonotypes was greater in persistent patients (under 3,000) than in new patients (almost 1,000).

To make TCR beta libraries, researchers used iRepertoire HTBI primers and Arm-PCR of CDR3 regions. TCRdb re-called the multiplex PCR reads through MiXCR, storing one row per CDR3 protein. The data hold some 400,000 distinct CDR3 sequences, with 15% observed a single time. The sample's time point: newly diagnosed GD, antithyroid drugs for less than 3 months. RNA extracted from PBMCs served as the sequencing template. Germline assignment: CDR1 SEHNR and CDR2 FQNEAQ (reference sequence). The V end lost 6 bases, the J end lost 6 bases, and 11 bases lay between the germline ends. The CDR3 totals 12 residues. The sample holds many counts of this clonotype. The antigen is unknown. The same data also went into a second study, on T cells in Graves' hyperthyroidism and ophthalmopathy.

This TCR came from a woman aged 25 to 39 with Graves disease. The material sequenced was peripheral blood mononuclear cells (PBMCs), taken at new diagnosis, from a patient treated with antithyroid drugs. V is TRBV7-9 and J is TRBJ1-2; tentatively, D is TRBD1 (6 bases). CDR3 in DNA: TGTGCCAGCAGTACAGGGTCTGATGGCTACACCTTC. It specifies CASSTGSDGYTF.